The clone carrying this TCR beta chain occurred many times. J lost 6 bases, V lost 2 bases, and 3 bases had no gene match. Germline CDR1 is LGHDT and CDR2 is YNNKEL (reference sequence). CDR3 size: 14 residues. The entry originates in a study of regulatory T cells in long-lasting Graves disease. Study summary: Antithyroid drug intake by newly diagnosed Graves' patients had lasted under 3 months.

Time point here: newly diagnosed GD, antithyroid drugs for less than 3 months. RNA isolated from PBMCs was used to make the TCR library. Investigators prepared the TCR beta libraries by applying iRepertoire HTBI primers and Arm-PCR of CDR3 regions. Authors' methods: Across samples, 60 or so TRBV and 13 to 15 TRBJ segments were found. TCRdb redid the calling of the multiplex PCR reads with MiXCR, one entry per CDR3 protein. None of the V and J calls come from the authors' own analysis; TCRdb made them. Of about 450,000 distinct CDR3 sequences listed, around 15% are singletons. The sample was also linked to a second study, of T cells in Graves' hyperthyroidism and ophthalmopathy. According to that study: First-round RT-PCR targeting the TCR CDR3 was performed with the HTBI primer set. Most clonotypes that expanded in the thyroid above 0.001 also showed up in blood.

This sample comprised peripheral blood mononuclear cells (PBMCs), obtained at new diagnosis, from a patient treated with antithyroid drugs. V and J are TRBV3-1 and TRBJ2-7; 11 nucleotides match TRBD2. The receptor was isolated from a woman between 50 and 59 years old with Graves disease. The CDR3 region is CASSQLAGGSEQYF. The CDR3 DNA reads as TGTGCCAGCAGCCAACTAGCGGGAGGTAGCGAGCAGTACTTC.